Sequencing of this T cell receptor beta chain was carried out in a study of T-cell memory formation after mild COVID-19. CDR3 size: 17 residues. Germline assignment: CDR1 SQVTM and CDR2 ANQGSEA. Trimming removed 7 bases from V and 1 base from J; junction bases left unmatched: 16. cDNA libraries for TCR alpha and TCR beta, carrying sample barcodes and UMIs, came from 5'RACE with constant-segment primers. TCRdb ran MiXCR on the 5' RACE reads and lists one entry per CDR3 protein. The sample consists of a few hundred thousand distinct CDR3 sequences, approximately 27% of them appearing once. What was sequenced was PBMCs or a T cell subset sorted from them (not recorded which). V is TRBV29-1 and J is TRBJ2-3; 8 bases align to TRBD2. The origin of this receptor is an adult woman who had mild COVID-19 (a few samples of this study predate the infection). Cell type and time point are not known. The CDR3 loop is CSALRSGRGLGTDTQYF. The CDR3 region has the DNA TGCAGCGCCCTGAGAAGCGGGAGAGGTTTGGGCACAGATACGCAGTATTTT.